Sequencing of this TCR beta chain was carried out in a study of Graves' ophthalmopathy and Graves' hyperthyroidism. This clonotype has a handful of counts. A junction end diverges from the germline sequence, so it may reflect a read error. Germline loops: CDR1 SGDLS, CDR2 YYNGEE. The CDR3 is 12 residues long. The authors amplified TCR beta CDR3 regions from RNA transcripts. First-round RT-PCR employed HTBI primers, with a second-round multiplex PCR after it. MiXCR, run by TCRdb on the multiplex PCR reads, gives a single entry per CDR3 protein. The sample lists about 620,000 distinct CDR3 sequences, approximately 21% occurring once.

J is TRBJ1-2 and V is TRBV9, with D uncertain. Input material: peripheral blood. This TCR was recovered from a young woman with stable Graves' hyperthyroidism. Some clones in this sample may be carry-over from other donors' samples. The CDR3 coding sequence is TGTGCCAGCAGCGGACTCAGTGGCCTCACCGCCTTC. Amino acids: CASSGLSGLTAF.